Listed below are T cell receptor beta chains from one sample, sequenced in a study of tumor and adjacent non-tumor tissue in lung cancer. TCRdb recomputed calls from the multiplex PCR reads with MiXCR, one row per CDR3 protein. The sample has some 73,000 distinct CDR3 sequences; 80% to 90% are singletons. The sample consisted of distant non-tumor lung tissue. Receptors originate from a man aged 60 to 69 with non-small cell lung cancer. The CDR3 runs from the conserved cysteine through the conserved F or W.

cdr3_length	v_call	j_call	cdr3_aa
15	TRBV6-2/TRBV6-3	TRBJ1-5	CASSCHRTGNQPQHF
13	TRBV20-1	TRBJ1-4	CSPRAGKEEKLFF
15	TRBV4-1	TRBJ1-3	CASSRGRNVVNTIHF
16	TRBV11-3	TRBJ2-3	CANSSVLLGGTDTQYF
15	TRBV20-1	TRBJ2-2	CSARPGQGITGEFYF
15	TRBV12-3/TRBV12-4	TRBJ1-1	CASNFPGILNTEASF
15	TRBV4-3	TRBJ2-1	CASSLLVGGNNEQFF
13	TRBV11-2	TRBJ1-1	CSSSLQGGREAFF
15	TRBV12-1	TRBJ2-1	CANSFVSGVADEQFF
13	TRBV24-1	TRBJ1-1	CATSDPNKAEAFF
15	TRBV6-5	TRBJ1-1	CASCPFTAGNTEAFF
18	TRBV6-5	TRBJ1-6	CTSSYGSTGGAPNSPLHF
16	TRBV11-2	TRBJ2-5	CASSSTMGDPKETQCF
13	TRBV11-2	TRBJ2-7	CASSLETGAEQYF
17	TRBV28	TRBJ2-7	CASCLFRTSGRLHEQYF
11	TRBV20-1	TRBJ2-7	CSASYLYEQYF
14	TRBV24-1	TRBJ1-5	CATSKGSNNQPQHF
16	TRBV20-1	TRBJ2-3	CSAPSFGADHTDNQYF
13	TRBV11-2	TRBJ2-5	CTSSSTGGETQYF
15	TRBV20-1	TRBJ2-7	CSAGGSGTGAYEQYF
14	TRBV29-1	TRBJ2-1	CSVVLSVGWDEQFF